Below, 17 T cell receptor beta chains from the same sample are listed, as sequenced in a study of Graves' ophthalmopathy and Graves' hyperthyroidism (dated by TCRdb to the late 2010s). Sequencing took place on an Illumina HiSeq 2000. TCR beta CDR3 regions were amplified from RNA transcripts for repertoire sequencing. The first round was an RT-PCR using HTBI primers with the Qiagen OneStep RT-PCR kit, and this first round was followed by a second-round multiplex PCR, then size selection and purification. The public reads were quality trimmed at Q25 with fastp and then assembled into clones with MiXCR by TCRdb, keeping productive beta chains. CDR3 protein duplicates are merged, each entry listing the most common genes and DNA. The sample includes over a million distinct CDR3 sequences, with 35% to 40% observed a single time. The top ten clones comprise approximately 12% of the sample. Sequenced sample: peripheral blood or thyroid tissue (not recorded which). Source of these receptors: an adult man with Graves' hyperthyroidism.

J is TRBJ2-7 and V is TRBV7-9; 9 nucleotides line up with TRBD2. After removal of 2 bases from V and 3 bases from J, the junction contained 14 bases not matched to a gene. Per germline, CDR1 SEHNR and CDR2 FQNEAQ (reference sequence). The CDR3 has 18 amino acids. The CDR3 spells CASSLSAGTSQSNYEQYF. CDR3 in DNA: TGTGCCAGCAGCTTATCCGCCGGGACTAGCCAAAGTAACTACGAGCAGTACTTC.

This clonotype has a count of ten or more. V is TRBV12-3 or TRBV12-4 and J is TRBJ1-2, with 8 bases identical to TRBD1. The CDR3 sequence is 14 residues long. The V segment lost 6 bases and the J segment 4 bases; nucleotides outside the gene matches: 7. The CDR3 DNA reads as TGTGCCAGCAGACCCGGGACAGGAGCCTATGGCTACACCTTC. Protein product: CASRPGTGAYGYTF.

The chain is built from TRBV20-1 and TRBJ1-1; D is unclear. CDR1 is DFQATT and CDR2 is SNEGSKA in the germline V gene (reference sequence). Deletions cut 1 base from V and 3 bases from J, with 9 bases between. This CDR3 contains 13 residues. The CDR3 DNA reads as TGCAGTGCTAGAGGGGCGGGCGACACTGAAGCTTTCTTT. Amino acids: CSARGAGDTEAFF.

This clonotype came up many times. The rearrangement uses TRBV7-9 and TRBJ1-5; no firm D call. This CDR3 has 16 residues. CDR1 is SEHNR and CDR2 is FQNEAQ in the germline V gene (reference sequence). The V end lost 1 base, the J end lost 0 bases, and 10 bases lay between the germline ends. CDR3 in DNA: TGTGCCAGCAGCTTAGGGACCGCGTATAGCAATCAGCCCCAGCATTTT. Protein: CASSLGTAYSNQPQHF.

This chain connects TRBV5-8 to TRBJ2-2; 9 nucleotides line up with TRBD2. J gave up 3 bases and V 4 bases, and 13 bases lay outside the gene matches. The germline V gene has CDR1 SGHTS and CDR2 YDEGEE. The CDR3 spans 18 residues. The CDR3 sequence: CASSPTMSGRTYTGELFF. CDR3 DNA: TGTGCCAGCAGCCCTACTATGAGCGGGAGGACCTACACCGGGGAGCTGTTTTTT.

This clonotype occurred a few times. The CDR3 DNA reads as TGTGCCAGCAGCTCATGGGTCGGGGAGCTGTTTTTT. It is translated as CASSSWVGELFF. The V gene is TRBV7-6, the J gene TRBJ2-2, with D unresolved. The V and J ends lost 4 bases and 7 bases respectively, with 7 bases between them. In germline, CDR1 is SGHVS, CDR2 FNYEAQ. The CDR3 has 12 amino acids.

This clonotype was detected ten times or more. V is TRBV10-3 and J is TRBJ1-6; D unresolved. Germline values: CDR1 ENHRY, CDR2 SYGVKD. V was pared by 5 bases and J by 7 bases, with 12 bases between. This CDR3 is 14 amino acids long. The CDR3, as DNA: TGTGCCATCAGTCGAAGCCCCGAGAATTCACCCCTCCACTTT. Protein: CAISRSPENSPLHF.

The chain employs TRBV10-3 and TRBJ1-4; D is perhaps TRBD1 (5 bases). Germline lookup yields CDR1 ENHRY and CDR2 SYGVKD. The CDR3 is 14 residues long. V was shortened by 4 bases and J by 8 bases, with 14 bases between the two germline ends. The CDR3 DNA reads as TGTGCCATCAGTGCGGTCGACAGTTGGGAAAAACTGTTTTTT. Translation gives CAISAVDSWEKLFF.

DNA for the CDR3: TGTGCCTGGGTGGCTGGGGCCAACGTCCTGACTTTC. This translates into CAWVAGANVLTF. The chain carries TRBV30 and TRBJ2-6, with D unresolved. The CDR3 contains 12 residues. V was clipped by 5 bases and J by 2 bases, with 4 bases between them. Germline V gene sequence: CDR1 GTSNPN, CDR2 SVGIG (reference sequence). Drawing the rest from reference TRBV30 and TRBJ2-6, the complete variable domain is SQTIHQWPATLVQPVGSPLSLECTVEGTSNPNLYWYRQAAGRGLQLLFYSVGIGQISSEVPQNLSASRPQDRQFILSSKKLLLSDSGFYLCAWVAGANVLTFGAGSRLTVL.

This clonotype has only a few counts. The V call is TRBV6-5, the J call TRBJ1-2, with D possibly being TRBD1 (6 bases). The CDR3 spans 15 residues. Trimming left V 4 bases short and J 4 bases short, with 16 bases between. Germline V gene sequence: CDR1 MNHEY, CDR2 SVGAGI. The CDR3 coding sequence is TGTGCCAGCAGTTTCCGGGGGGGGCCCCGCTATGGCTACACCTTC. Translation: CASSFRGGPRYGYTF.

The chain links TRBV11-1 to TRBJ2-7; D not resolved. This CDR3 spans 11 amino acids. Germline V CDR1 and CDR2: SGHAT, FQDESV (reference sequence). The germline V and J ends were trimmed by 3 bases and 8 bases, with 8 bases remaining between them. The CDR3 region is CASSFPNQQYF. CDR3 DNA sequence: TGTGCCAGCAGCTTTCCGAATCAGCAGTACTTC.

This clonotype was observed a handful of times. A much more abundant neighbour one base away suggests this may be a read error. This chain uses TRBV7-9 with TRBJ1-6; D call uncertain. Per germline, CDR1 SEHNR and CDR2 FQNEAQ (reference sequence). The CDR3 spans 16 residues. Trimming removed 5 bases at V and 2 bases at J, with 13 bases between. CDR3 DNA sequence: TGTGCCAGCAGCATTTCGGCGGATCCCTATAATTCACCCCTCCACTTT. It yields the protein CASSISADPYNSPLHF. Looking up the rest from reference TRBV7-9 and TRBJ1-6 gives the full variable domain: DTGVSQNPRHKITKRGQNVTFRCDPISEHNRLYWYRQTLGQGPEFLTYFQNEAQLEKSRLLSDRFSAERPKGSFSTLEIQRTEQGDSAMYLCASSISADPYNSPLHFGNGTRLTVT.

The rearrangement joins TRBV19 to TRBJ1-1, with TRBD1 as a possible D gene (6 bases). The CDR3 totals 13 residues. Looked up from germline, CDR1 is LNHDA and CDR2 is SQIVND (reference sequence). The V gene lost 3 bases and the J gene lost 8 bases, with 13 bases spanning the gap. The CDR3 is CASSILAGTEAFF. DNA for the CDR3: TGTGCCAGTAGTATTCTCGCCGGGACAGAAGCTTTCTTT.

There are many counts of this clonotype. Written as DNA, the CDR3 is TGTGCCAGCAGATACGGACAAGTTGGAAACACCATATATTTT. This translates into CASRYGQVGNTIYF. This rearrangement joins TRBV11-2 to TRBJ1-3; D is perhaps TRBD1 (5 bases). In germline, CDR1 is SGHAT, CDR2 FQNNGV. V lost 6 bases and J lost 3, with 12 bases in between. This CDR3 spans 14 amino acids. Combining the CDR3 with reference TRBV11-2 and TRBJ1-3 gives the whole variable domain EAGVAQSPRYKIIEKRQSVAFWCNPISGHATLYWYQQILGQGPKLLIQFQNNGVVDDSQLPKDRFSAERLKGVDSTLKIQPAKLEDSAVYLCASRYGQVGNTIYFGEGSWLTVV.

CDR3 region: CASSFWGGQDSPLHF. For the CDR3, the DNA is TGTGCCAGCAGCTTCTGGGGGGGGCAGGATTCACCCCTCCACTTT. The chain joins TRBV25-1 to TRBJ1-6; possibly TRBD1 for D (6 bases). The CDR3 is 15 amino acids. V lost 6 bases, J lost 8 bases, and 17 bases lay in between. The germline gives CDR1 MGHDK, CDR2 SYGVNS. The full variable domain, its missing parts supplied by reference TRBV25-1 and TRBJ1-6, is EADIYQTPRYLVIGTGKKITLECSQTMGHDKMYWYQQDPGMELHLIHYSYGVNSTEKGDLSSESTVSRIRTEHFPLTLESARPSHTSQYLCASSFWGGQDSPLHFGNGTRLTVT.

This clonotype was seen a few times. In DNA form, the CDR3 reads TGTGCCAGCAGCCGCACGTGGGGTTCCCAGGGCGGGGAGCTGTTTTTT. Translating it yields CASSRTWGSQGGELFF. The chain uses TRBV7-3 and TRBJ2-2; D perhaps matches TRBD1 (5 bases). Germline V gene data show CDR1 as SGHTA and CDR2 as FQGTGA. V was shortened by 5 bases and J by 7 bases, with 20 bases between the two germline ends. The CDR3 is made up of 16 amino acids.

This chain connects TRBV5-5 to TRBJ2-7; D remains ambiguous. The germline V gene encodes CDR1 SGHKS and CDR2 YYEKEE (reference sequence). This CDR3 comprises 16 residues. Trimming pared 1 base from V and 0 bases from J, leaving 14 bases between. The chain's CDR3 is CASSLTLGQSSYEQYF. Here the CDR3 DNA reads TGTGCCAGCAGCTTGACTCTGGGCCAAAGCTCCTACGAGCAGTACTTC. Based on the CDR3 plus reference TRBV5-5 and TRBJ2-7, the full variable domain is DAGVTQSPTHLIKTRGQQVTLRCSPISGHKSVSWYQQVLGQGPQFIFQYYEKEERGRGNFPDRFSARQFPNYSSELNVNALLLGDSALYLCASSLTLGQSSYEQYFGPGTRLTVT.